This T cell receptor (beta chain) was retrieved from a study of cytotoxic CD8 clonotypes in ibrutinib-treated CLL. Study information: Mean per-sample yields comprised about 270,000 productive templates and 80,000 to 100,000 productive rearrangements.

This CDR3 spans 12 amino acids. Germline V gene sequence: CDR1 SGHNT, CDR2 YYREEE (reference sequence). Trimming left V 0 bases short and J 7 bases short, with 7 bases between. TCRdb's copy holds only in-frame clones and misses some; the assay was immunoSEQ multiplex PCR. This sample has 250,000 to 350,000 clones, with roughly four fifths found just once. The rearrangement links TRBV5-4 to TRBJ1-1; unclear D gene. The receptor comes from a human donor with chronic lymphocytic leukemia. The material sequenced was PBMCs, taken at disease progression, from a patient treated with ibrutinib. DNA of the CDR3: TGTGCCAGCAGCTTGGCCCTGGGTGAAGCTTTCTTT. This translates into CASSLALGEAFF.